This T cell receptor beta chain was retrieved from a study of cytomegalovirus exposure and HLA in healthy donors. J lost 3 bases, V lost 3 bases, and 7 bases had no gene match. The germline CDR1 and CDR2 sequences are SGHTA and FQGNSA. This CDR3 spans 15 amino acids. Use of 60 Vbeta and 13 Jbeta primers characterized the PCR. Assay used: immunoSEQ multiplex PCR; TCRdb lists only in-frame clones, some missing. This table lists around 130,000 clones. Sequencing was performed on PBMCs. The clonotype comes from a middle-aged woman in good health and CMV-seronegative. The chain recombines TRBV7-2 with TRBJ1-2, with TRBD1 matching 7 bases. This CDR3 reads CASSFRQGLDYGYTF. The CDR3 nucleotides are TGTGCCAGCAGCTTTCGACAGGGATTGGACTATGGCTACACCTTC.